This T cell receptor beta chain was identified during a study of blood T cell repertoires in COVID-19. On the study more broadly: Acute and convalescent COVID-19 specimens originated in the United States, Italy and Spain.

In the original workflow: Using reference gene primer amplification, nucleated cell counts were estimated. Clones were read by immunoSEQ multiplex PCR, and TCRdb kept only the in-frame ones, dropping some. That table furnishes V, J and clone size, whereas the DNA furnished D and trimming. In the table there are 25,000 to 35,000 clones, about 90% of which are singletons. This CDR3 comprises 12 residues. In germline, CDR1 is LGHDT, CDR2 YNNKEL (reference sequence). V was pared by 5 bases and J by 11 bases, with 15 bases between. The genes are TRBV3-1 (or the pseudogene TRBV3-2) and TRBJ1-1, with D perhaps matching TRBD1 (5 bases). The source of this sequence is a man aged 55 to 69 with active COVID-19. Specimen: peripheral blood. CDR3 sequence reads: CASSAGGRAAFF. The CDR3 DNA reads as TGTGCCAGCAGCGCGGGAGGCAGGGCCGCTTTCTTT.